A selection of T cell receptor beta chains follows, all from one sample in a study of T cell responses to AZD1222 COVID-19 vaccine. Profiled with immunoSEQ multiplex PCR; TCRdb holds only in-frame clones, not every one. The repertoire has 65,000 to 90,000 clones, 86% of them found once; the top ten carry 5.5% to 8%. The source material was peripheral blood, sampled on day 0 of AZD1222 vaccination. The receptors were sampled from an adult in good health. Each CDR3 is given with its conserved first and last residue. Each record gives: clone size, V gene, D gene, J gene, CDR3 DNA, CDR3 protein. A D gene is named only where the DNA matches it firmly. Some rows mark clone size as missing; the rest say once, few, many or name a class of expanded clone.

size: -
V: TRBV6-5
D: TRBD1
J: TRBJ1-5
DNA: TGTGCCAGCAGTCGGGACAGTGGTAGCAATCAGCCCCAGCATTTT
CDR3: CASSRDSGSNQPQHF

size: once
V: TRBV5-1
D: TRBD1
J: TRBJ1-5
DNA: TGCGCCAGCAGGTCGACAGGGTTGGGCAATCAGCCCCAGCATTTT
CDR3: CASRSTGLGNQPQHF

size: -
V: TRBV5-5
D: -
J: TRBJ1-5
DNA: TGTGCCAGCAGCTTGCAGGGTGGGCAGCCCCAGCATTTT
CDR3: CASSLQGGQPQHF

size: -
V: TRBV28
D: -
J: TRBJ1-6
DNA: TGTGCCAGTATAGGACGGTCCAGCTCCTATAATTCACCCCTCCACTTT
CDR3: CASIGRSSSYNSPLHF

size: few
V: TRBV30
D: -
J: TRBJ2-7
DNA: TGTGCCTGGAGAGCCCTGGGGGTCTACGAGCAGTACTTC
CDR3: CAWRALGVYEQYF

size: -
V: TRBV7-6
D: -
J: TRBJ2-2
DNA: TGTGCCAGCAGTCTAGAGGGGGGCGCGGGCACCGGGGAGCTGTTTTTT
CDR3: CASSLEGGAGTGELFF

size: -
V: TRBV7-8
D: TRBD2
J: TRBJ2-1
DNA: TGTGCCAGCAGCTTAGTGGGACTAGCGGACAATGAGCAGTTCTTC
CDR3: CASSLVGLADNEQFF

size: -
V: TRBV7-9
D: -
J: TRBJ2-1
DNA: TGTGCCAGCAGCTTAATCAGCGGAGGTGGTGAGCAGTTCTTC
CDR3: CASSLISGGGEQFF

size: -
V: TRBV19
D: -
J: TRBJ1-1
DNA: TGTGCCAGTAGTATCAGGGGCGCGAACACTGAAGCTTTCTTT
CDR3: CASSIRGANTEAFF

size: -
V: TRBV7-9
D: -
J: TRBJ1-2
DNA: TGTGCCAGCAGCTTAGGGGGCGGTTATGGCTACACCTTC
CDR3: CASSLGGGYGYTF

size: -
V: TRBV24-1
D: TRBD1
J: TRBJ1-2
DNA: TGTGCCACCAGTGACTTCCAGGGGGCGGGTGGCTACACCTTC
CDR3: CATSDFQGAGGYTF

size: -
V: TRBV6-5
D: TRBD2
J: TRBJ2-3
DNA: TGTGCCAGCAGTTCGGGAGGGGAAGGTGGTTATACGCAGTATTTT
CDR3: CASSSGGEGGYTQYF

size: once
V: TRBV21-1
D: -
J: TRBJ2-1
DNA: TGTGCCAGCAGCCTCTCGGGACAGGGTGTCCACAATGAGCAGTTCTTC
CDR3: CASSLSGQGVHNEQFF

size: -
V: TRBV5-6
D: -
J: TRBJ1-2
DNA: TGTGCCAGCAGGGCGACAGGAAAGAACTATGGCTACACCTTC
CDR3: CASRATGKNYGYTF

size: -
V: TRBV25-1
D: TRBD1
J: TRBJ2-1
DNA: TGTGCCAGCAGTGCGGACAGGGGTGGTAATGAGCAGTTCTTC
CDR3: CASSADRGGNEQFF

size: few
V: TRBV3-1/TRBV3-2
D: -
J: TRBJ2-7
DNA: TGTGCCAGCAGCCAAGTAGTGGGAGGCGAGCAGTACTTC
CDR3: CASSQVVGGEQYF

size: -
V: TRBV11-2
D: -
J: TRBJ2-1
DNA: TGTGCCAGCAGCTTAAGAGTGGACTTCTACAATGAGCAGTTCTTC
CDR3: CASSLRVDFYNEQFF

size: -
V: TRBV6-6
D: -
J: TRBJ2-2
DNA: TGTGCCAGCAGTTACTTAAAGGGGGTAAACACCGGGGAGCTGTTTTTT
CDR3: CASSYLKGVNTGELFF

size: few
V: TRBV2
D: -
J: TRBJ1-5
DNA: TGTGCCAGCAGTGAAGCGCGGGCCAATCAGCCCCAGCATTTT
CDR3: CASSEARANQPQHF

size: -
V: TRBV24-1
D: TRBD1
J: TRBJ1-1
DNA: TGTGCCACCAGTGAAGACGGGACAGCTGAAGCTTTCTTT
CDR3: CATSEDGTAEAFF

size: -
V: TRBV28
D: -
J: TRBJ1-2
DNA: TGTGCCAGCAGACTTGGGGCCGGGTATGGCTACACCTTC
CDR3: CASRLGAGYGYTF

size: -
V: TRBV10-3
D: TRBD2
J: TRBJ2-1
DNA: TGTGCCATCAAAAATCCAGCGGGGGGTATTAATGAGCAGTTCTTC
CDR3: CAIKNPAGGINEQFF

size: -
V: TRBV27
D: -
J: TRBJ1-1
DNA: TGTGCCAGCAGTTTACCTATACCCACAGGGAGAGGAACTGAAGCTTTCTTT
CDR3: CASSLPIPTGRGTEAFF

size: -
V: TRBV4-2
D: -
J: TRBJ1-5
DNA: TGTGCCAGCAGCCAAAAAGCGGACCTTAATCAGCCCCAGCATTTT
CDR3: CASSQKADLNQPQHF

size: once
V: TRBV6-5
D: -
J: TRBJ1-6
DNA: TGTGCCAGCAGATCCGGGATCGGTCAAAATTCACCCCTCCACTTT
CDR3: CASRSGIGQNSPLHF

size: -
V: TRBV18
D: -
J: TRBJ1-4
DNA: TGTGCCAGCTCTCCAGGGGTTAATGAAAAACTGTTTTTT
CDR3: CASSPGVNEKLFF

size: once
V: TRBV27
D: -
J: TRBJ2-1
DNA: TGTGCCAGCAGTTTACTAGCTTACAATGAGCAGTTCTTC
CDR3: CASSLLAYNEQFF

size: few
V: TRBV7-9
D: -
J: TRBJ1-5
DNA: TGTGCCAGCAGCTTTGAAGGGAGCAATCAGCCCCAGCATTTT
CDR3: CASSFEGSNQPQHF

size: -
V: TRBV9
D: TRBD1
J: TRBJ2-1
DNA: TGTGCCAGCAGCCCCTGGACAGGCGCGCACAATGAGCAGTTCTTC
CDR3: CASSPWTGAHNEQFF

size: -
V: TRBV5-1
D: -
J: TRBJ2-7
DNA: TGCGCCAGCAGCTTGGGGACATCAACCTCCTACGAGCAGTACTTC
CDR3: CASSLGTSTSYEQYF

size: -
V: TRBV3-1/TRBV3-2
D: TRBD1
J: TRBJ1-2
DNA: TGTGCCAGCAGCCAAGACAGGGGGAGCTATGGCTACACCTTC
CDR3: CASSQDRGSYGYTF

size: -
V: TRBV6-5
D: TRBD1
J: TRBJ1-5
DNA: TGTGCCAGCAGTTCCGACAGGGGGGGCAATCAGCCCCAGCATTTT
CDR3: CASSSDRGGNQPQHF

size: -
V: TRBV28
D: TRBD1
J: TRBJ2-7
DNA: TGTGCCAGCAGCGGCAGACCCGGGACAGTCGCCTCCGAGCAGTACTTC
CDR3: CASSGRPGTVASEQYF

size: -
V: TRBV6-5
D: TRBD1
J: TRBJ2-7
DNA: TGTGCCAGCACCTACGGGGGACAGGGGGCCTACGAGCAGTACTTC
CDR3: CASTYGGQGAYEQYF

size: -
V: TRBV7-2
D: -
J: TRBJ1-2
DNA: TGTGCCAGCAGCTTATTCGTCCCCGGGGACTCTGGCTACACCTTC
CDR3: CASSLFVPGDSGYTF

size: few
V: TRBV24-1
D: TRBD1
J: TRBJ1-1
DNA: TGTGCCGGGCAGCAGGGGGCTGGTGACACTGAAGCTTTCTTT
CDR3: CAGQQGAGDTEAFF

size: -
V: TRBV9
D: -
J: TRBJ2-7
DNA: TGTGCCAGCAGCGTAGTTATATTCCCCTACGAGCAGTACTTC
CDR3: CASSVVIFPYEQYF